This note documents a single TCR beta chain sequence. Its antigen is not yet known. Per-base quality was not reported, and no clone a single base away is much larger than it. One collaborating source in Seattle enrolled patients while the patients were actively infected and followed the patients over time throughout the course of disease. Whole blood was collected in K2EDTA tubes by collaborating institutions according to the institutions' own protocols. For TCRbeta analysis, collaborators shipped samples as frozen whole blood, isolated PBMCs, or DNA extracted from either of those sample types. This specimen comes from a study of blood T cell repertoires in COVID-19 (dated by TCRdb to the early 2020s). For context, the study as a whole: Collaborator samples came from the United States, Italy and Spain and covered acute and convalescent phases of COVID-19. The material from the prospective study consisted of cDNA or gDNA derived from T cells, B-cell-depleted T cells, or PBMCs. Subjects who had been exposed to COVID-19, were actively infected with it, or had recovered from it provided the deeply sampled blood TCRbeta repertoires that made up the dataset. The repertoires were released in a freely available public database meant as a resource for research on the immune response to SARS-CoV-2. Samples came from the ongoing ImmuneRACE study (first 160 participants) plus 1,254 subjects from 6 global collaborators. The sample metadata nearly always contained a de-identified subject ID, COVID-19 status, age in years and sex. Where available, HLA class I and class II types were obtained from metadata supplied by the sample provider rather than from assay-based typing.

TCRbeta CDR3 regions were amplified from genomic DNA by means of the immunoSEQ Assay, a bias-controlled multiplex PCR. Processing in the source paper ran as follows. The number of nucleated cells in each sample was estimated by amplification of reference gene primers within the assay. Sequence reads were collapsed and filtered to measure the absolute abundance of every unique TCRbeta CDR3 rearrangement. For each sample, productive Simpson clonality was calculated by taking the square root of Simpson's diversity index across productive rearrangements. TCRdb took this table from immuneACCESS and kept in-frame rearrangements with V and J called. Such tables lack part of the clones; where checked against another copy, unresolved V genes explain under half of the gap, and the rest is unexplained. The DNA was the basis for D and trimming; V, J and clone size are from that table. Here the sample has under 450,000 clones; 70% to 90% occur a single time. The ten largest clones capture around 1.5% of the sample.

The germline V gene encodes CDR1 SGHDT and CDR2 YYEEEE. The CDR3 spans 15 residues, from the cysteine through the phenylalanine. Only the CDR3 DNA stays, 45 bases, in frame from base 1. Trimming costs V 0 bases and J 2 bases, and their ends lie 12 bases apart. Findings and caveats that apply to the study as a whole: The quantity of clinical and demographic metadata differed by source and by participant and was supplied without curation.

The receptor chain draws on TRBV5-6 and TRBJ2-7; the D gene is perhaps TRBD1, on 6 matching bases. The sequencing input was peripheral blood. This sequence was found in a woman between 40 and 50 years old with COVID-19, enrolled during active disease. The encoded CDR3 is CASSLVQGITYEQYF. The DNA reads as follows: TGTGCCAGCAGCTTGGTACAGGGTATCACCTACGAGCAGTACTTC. With all but the CDR3 taken from the reference TRBV5-6 and TRBJ2-7 genes, the full variable domain is: DAGVTQSPTHLIKTRGQQVTLRCSPKSGHDTVSWYQQALGQGPQFIFQYYEEEERQRGNFPDRFSGHQFPNYSSELNVNALLLGDSALYLCASSLVQGITYEQYFGPGTRLTVT.